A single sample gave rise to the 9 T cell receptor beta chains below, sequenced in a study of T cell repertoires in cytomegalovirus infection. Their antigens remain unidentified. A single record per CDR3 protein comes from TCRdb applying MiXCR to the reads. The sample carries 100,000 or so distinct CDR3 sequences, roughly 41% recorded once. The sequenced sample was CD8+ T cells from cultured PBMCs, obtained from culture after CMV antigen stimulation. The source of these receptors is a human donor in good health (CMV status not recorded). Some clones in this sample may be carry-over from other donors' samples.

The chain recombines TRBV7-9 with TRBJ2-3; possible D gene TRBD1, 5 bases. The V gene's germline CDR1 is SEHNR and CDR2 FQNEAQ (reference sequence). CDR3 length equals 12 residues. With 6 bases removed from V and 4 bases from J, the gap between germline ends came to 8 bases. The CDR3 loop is CASRPGPDTQYF. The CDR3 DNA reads TGTGCCAGCAGGCCAGGGCCAGATACGCAGTATTTT.

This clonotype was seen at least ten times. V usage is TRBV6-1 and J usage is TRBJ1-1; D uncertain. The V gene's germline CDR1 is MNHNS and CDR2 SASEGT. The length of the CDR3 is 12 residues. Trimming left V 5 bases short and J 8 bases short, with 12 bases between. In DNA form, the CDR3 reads TGTGCCAGCAGTTCGGAGTGGGCGGAAGCTTTCTTT. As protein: CASSSEWAEAFF.

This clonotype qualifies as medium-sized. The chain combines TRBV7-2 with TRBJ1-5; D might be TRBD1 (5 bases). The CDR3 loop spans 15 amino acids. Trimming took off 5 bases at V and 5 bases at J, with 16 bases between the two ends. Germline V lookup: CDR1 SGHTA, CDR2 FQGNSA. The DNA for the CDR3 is TGTGCCAGCAGCCCCACGACGGGACCTCATCAGCCCCAGCATTTT. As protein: CASSPTTGPHQPQHF.

The chain's CDR3 is CASSNTPEGYNEQFF. The CDR3 region has the DNA TGTGCCAGTAGTAATACTCCCGAGGGGTACAATGAGCAGTTCTTC. V is TRBV19 and J is TRBJ2-1, with D possibly being TRBD1 or TRBD2 (5 bases each). The CDR3 consists of 15 residues. V gave up 4 bases and J gave up 4 bases, with 14 bases separating them. The germline CDR1 and CDR2 sequences are LNHDA and SQIVND (reference sequence).

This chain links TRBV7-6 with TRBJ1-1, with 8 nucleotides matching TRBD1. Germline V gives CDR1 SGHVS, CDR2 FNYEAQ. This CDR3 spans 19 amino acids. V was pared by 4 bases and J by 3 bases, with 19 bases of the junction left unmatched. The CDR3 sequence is CASSSDDVGRQGPDTEAFF. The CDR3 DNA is TGTGCCAGCAGCTCGGATGATGTGGGGAGACAGGGGCCGGACACTGAAGCTTTCTTT.

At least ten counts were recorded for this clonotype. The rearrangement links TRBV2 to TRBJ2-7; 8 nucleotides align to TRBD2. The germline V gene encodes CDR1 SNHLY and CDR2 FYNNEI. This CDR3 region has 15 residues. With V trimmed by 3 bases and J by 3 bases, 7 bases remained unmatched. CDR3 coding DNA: TGTGCCAGCAGTGAGGGTAGCGGGGATATCTACGAGCAGTACTTC. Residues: CASSEGSGDIYEQYF.

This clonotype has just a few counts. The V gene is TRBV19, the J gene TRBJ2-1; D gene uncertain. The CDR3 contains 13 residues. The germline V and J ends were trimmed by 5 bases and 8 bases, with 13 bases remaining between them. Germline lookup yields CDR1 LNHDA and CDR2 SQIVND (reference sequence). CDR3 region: CASSPPSWDEQFF. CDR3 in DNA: TGTGCCAGTAGTCCCCCCTCATGGGATGAGCAGTTCTTC.

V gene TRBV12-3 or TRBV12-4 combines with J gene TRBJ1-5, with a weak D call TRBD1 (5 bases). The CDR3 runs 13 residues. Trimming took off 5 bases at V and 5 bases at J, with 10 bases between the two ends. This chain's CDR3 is CASSPGNYQPQHF. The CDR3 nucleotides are TGTGCCAGCAGTCCAGGGAACTATCAGCCCCAGCATTTT.

CDR3 region: CASSSQLANTGELFF. CDR3 nucleotides: TGTGCCAGCAGCTCCCAGCTAGCGAACACCGGGGAGCTGTTTTTT. The V call is TRBV5-5, the J call TRBJ2-2; D not resolved. The CDR3 runs 15 residues. The germline V gene encodes CDR1 SGHKS and CDR2 YYEKEE (reference sequence). V was pared by 3 bases and J by 0 bases, with 9 bases between.